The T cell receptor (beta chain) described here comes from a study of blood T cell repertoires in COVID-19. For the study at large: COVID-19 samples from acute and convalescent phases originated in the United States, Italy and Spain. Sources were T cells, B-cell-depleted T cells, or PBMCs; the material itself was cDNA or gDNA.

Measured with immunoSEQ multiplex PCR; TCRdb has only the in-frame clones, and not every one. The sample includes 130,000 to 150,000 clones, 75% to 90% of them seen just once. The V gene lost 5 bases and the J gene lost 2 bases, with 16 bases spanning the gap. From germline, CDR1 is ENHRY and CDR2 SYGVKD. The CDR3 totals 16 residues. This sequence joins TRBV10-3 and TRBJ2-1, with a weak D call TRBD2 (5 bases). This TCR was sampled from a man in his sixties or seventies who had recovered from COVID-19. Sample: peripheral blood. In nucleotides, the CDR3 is TGTGCCATCAGTCTAGAGAGGGCTACCCCCTACAATGAGCAGTTCTTC. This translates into CAISLERATPYNEQFF.